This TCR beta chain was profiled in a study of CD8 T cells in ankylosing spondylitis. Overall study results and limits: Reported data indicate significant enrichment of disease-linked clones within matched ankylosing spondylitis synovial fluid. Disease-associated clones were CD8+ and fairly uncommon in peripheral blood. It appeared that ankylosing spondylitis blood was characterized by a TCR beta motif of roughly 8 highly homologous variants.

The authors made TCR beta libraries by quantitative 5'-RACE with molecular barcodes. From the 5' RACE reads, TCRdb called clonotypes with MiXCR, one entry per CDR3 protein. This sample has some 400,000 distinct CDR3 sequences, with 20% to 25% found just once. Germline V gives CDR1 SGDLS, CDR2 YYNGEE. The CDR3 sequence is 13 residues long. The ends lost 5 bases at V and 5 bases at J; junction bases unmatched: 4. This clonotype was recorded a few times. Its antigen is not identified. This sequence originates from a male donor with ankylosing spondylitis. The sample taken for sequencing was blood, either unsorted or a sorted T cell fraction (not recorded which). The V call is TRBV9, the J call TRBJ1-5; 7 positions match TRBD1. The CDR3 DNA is TGTGCCAGCAGTAAGACAGGGCATCAGCCCCAGCATTTT. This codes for CASSKTGHQPQHF.